This TCR beta chain originates from a study of cytomegalovirus exposure and HLA in healthy donors. This clone occurred a few times. With V trimmed by 3 bases and J by 5 bases, 8 bases remained unmatched. Germline V gene data show CDR1 as KGHSH and CDR2 as LQKENI. This CDR3 contains 15 residues. 60 Vbeta and 13 Jbeta primers were used in PCR. Clones were read by immunoSEQ multiplex PCR, and TCRdb kept only the in-frame ones, dropping some. This table has roughly 200,000 clones, 82% appearing once. The specimen was PBMCs. The receptor comes from a woman in her 40s in good health and CMV-seronegative. The chain employs TRBV18 and TRBJ2-5, with 8 bases lining up with TRBD2. The CDR3 region is CASSPPGLVVETQYF. CDR3 in DNA: TGTGCCAGCTCACCCCCGGGACTAGTTGTCGAGACCCAGTACTTC.